The 2 T cell receptor beta chains below all came from one sample that was sequenced in a study of blood T cell repertoires in COVID-19. Sequencing used immunoSEQ multiplex PCR; TCRdb keeps in-frame clones, though not all of them. The table records 100,000 to 150,000 clones, approximately 74% of them present only once. Source material: peripheral blood. Every receptor here comes from a man older than 75 with COVID-19, enrolled during active disease.

This clone was observed a handful of times. The CDR3 nucleotides read TGTGCCAGCAGCTTAAGACTAGCGGGAGTCGGGGATACGCAGTATTTT. Encoded protein: CASSLRLAGVGDTQYF. The rearrangement joins TRBV7-3 to TRBJ2-3, with 12 bases fitting TRBD2. This CDR3 comprises 16 residues. Per the germline V gene, CDR1 is SGHTA and CDR2 is FQGTGA. Losses at the gene ends were 1 base for V and 6 bases for J; bases not matched to a gene: 5.

The V call is TRBV27, the J call TRBJ2-7; 10 positions agree with TRBD1. Per germline, CDR1 MNHEY and CDR2 SMNVEV (reference sequence). V shed 4 bases, J shed 6 bases, and the junction held 9 bases outside the gene matches. The CDR3 consists of 15 residues. CDR3 loop: CASSYIGTGEGEQYF. CDR3 DNA: TGTGCCAGCAGTTACATCGGGACAGGGGAGGGCGAGCAGTACTTC.